The 20 T cell receptor beta chains below come from one sample, sequenced in a study of blood T cell repertoires in COVID-19. Data came from immunoSEQ multiplex PCR; TCRdb stores just in-frame clones and leaves some out. The profile shows approximately 81,000 clones, 82% of them singletons. The sequenced material came from peripheral blood. Receptors originate from a human donor in a cohort sampled during active COVID-19.

This clone came up a few times. This chain links TRBV19 with TRBJ1-5, with unresolved D. From germline, CDR1 is LNHDA and CDR2 SQIVND (reference sequence). The CDR3 contains 15 residues. The V end was cut by 3 bases, the J end by 6 bases, with 15 bases between. The CDR3 spells CASSMEAAGGQPQHF. The CDR3 DNA is TGTGCCAGTAGTATGGAGGCGGCCGGAGGTCAGCCCCAGCATTTT. The full variable domain, its missing parts supplied by reference TRBV19 and TRBJ1-5, is DGGITQSPKYLFRKEGQNVTLSCEQNLNHDAMYWYRQDPGQGLRLIYYSQIVNDFQKGDIAEGYSVSREKKESFPLTVTSAQKNPTAFYLCASSMEAAGGQPQHFGDGTRLSIL.

The chain recombines TRBV3-1 (or the pseudogene TRBV3-2) with TRBJ2-4, with D possibly being TRBD1 (5 bases). Germline values: CDR1 LGHDT, CDR2 YNNKEL (reference sequence). The CDR3 loop spans 15 amino acids. Trimming took off 0 bases at V and 0 bases at J, with 6 bases between the two ends. For the CDR3, the DNA is TGTGCCAGCAGCCAAGAAGGGGCAGCCAAAAACATTCAGTACTTC. It specifies CASSQEGAAKNIQYF.

This chain joins TRBV5-1 and TRBJ2-2, with D perhaps TRBD1 (6 bases). Trimming left V 2 bases short and J 1 base short, with 12 bases between. Germline V gives CDR1 SGHRS, CDR2 YFSETQ. The length of the CDR3 is 16 residues. The CDR3 loop reads CASSLGDRKNTGELFF. The CDR3 nucleotides are TGCGCCAGCAGCTTAGGTGACAGGAAGAACACCGGGGAGCTGTTTTTT.

This chain links TRBV7-2 with TRBJ1-1; unclear D gene. Trimming shortened V by 5 bases and J by 5 bases, and 15 bases separated the two germline ends. The CDR3 is 14 residues long. The germline CDR1 and CDR2 sequences are SGHTA and FQGNSA. CDR3 in amino acids: CASSPMAGSTEAFF. For the CDR3, the DNA is TGTGCCAGCAGCCCAATGGCGGGGTCAACTGAAGCTTTCTTT.

V is TRBV5-8 and J is TRBJ1-2; the match to TRBD1 covers 7 bases. Germline V CDR1 and CDR2: SGHTS, YDEGEE. The CDR3 is 15 residues long. V was pared by 5 bases and J by 5 bases, with 12 bases of the junction left unmatched. The CDR3 protein is CASSPLGQATYGYTF. CDR3 sequence (DNA): TGTGCCAGCAGTCCCCTAGGACAGGCTACTTATGGCTACACCTTC.

The chain joins TRBV5-4 to TRBJ2-5, with 8 bases lining up with TRBD1. Germline loops: CDR1 SGHNT, CDR2 YYREEE (reference sequence). The CDR3 is made up of 13 amino acids. The J segment lost 5 bases and the V segment lost 1 base, leaving 1 base of the junction unmatched. CDR3 DNA sequence: TGTGCCAGCAGCTTGTGGACAGGGGAGACCCAGTACTTC. Translated: CASSLWTGETQYF.

The V call is TRBV5-1, the J call TRBJ1-1; no firm D call. Germline CDR1 SGHRS, CDR2 YFSETQ. This CDR3 contains 15 residues. V dropped 2 bases and J dropped 4 bases, with 15 bases sitting between them. CDR3 sequence reads: CASSLDGGAVTEAFF. The CDR3 bases are TGCGCCAGCAGCTTAGACGGTGGCGCGGTCACTGAAGCTTTCTTT.

The chain carries TRBV2 and TRBJ2-3, with 7 positions matching TRBD1. V lost 3 bases, J lost 3 bases, and 3 bases stayed unmatched. The germline gives CDR1 SNHLY, CDR2 FYNNEI. CDR3 length: 14 residues. CDR3 protein: CASSDGRGTDTQYF. The CDR3 DNA reads TGTGCCAGCAGTGATGGCAGGGGGACAGATACGCAGTATTTT.

V and J are TRBV6-6 and TRBJ1-4, with D possibly TRBD1 on 6 matching bases. CDR3 size: 16 residues. V was shortened by 4 bases and J by 2 bases, with 14 bases between the two germline ends. Germline V gene data show CDR1 as MNHNY and CDR2 as SVGAGI (reference sequence). The chain's CDR3 is CASSSYRESTNEKLFF. CDR3 DNA: TGTGCCAGCAGTTCCTACAGGGAGAGCACTAATGAAAAACTGTTTTTT.

This chain joins TRBV5-4 and TRBJ1-1; D remains ambiguous. Germline V lookup: CDR1 SGHNT, CDR2 YYREEE (reference sequence). This CDR3 is 15 amino acids long. Trimming shortened V by 3 bases and J by 0 bases, and 12 bases separated the two germline ends. CDR3 residues: CASSSSGVLNTEAFF. CDR3 coding DNA: TGTGCCAGCAGCTCTTCCGGAGTCCTGAACACTGAAGCTTTCTTT.

V usage is TRBV6-5 and J usage is TRBJ2-2, with 7 bases aligning to TRBD1. Trimming at V came to 8 bases and at J to 4 bases, leaving 7 bases not matched to a gene. CDR1 and CDR2 from the germline V gene are MNHEY and SVGAGI. The CDR3 contains 14 residues. The chain's CDR3 is CASFEGAGTGELFF. CDR3 DNA: TGTGCCAGCTTCGAGGGGGCTGGCACCGGGGAGCTGTTTTTT.

The rearrangement uses TRBV19 and TRBJ2-5; 7 bases match TRBD1. The CDR3 contains 15 residues. Germline assignment: CDR1 LNHDA and CDR2 SQIVND (reference sequence). V shed 1 base, J shed 5 bases, and the junction held 7 bases outside the gene matches. CDR3 residues: CASSIGQTGSETQYF. Here the CDR3 DNA reads TGTGCCAGTAGTATAGGGCAGACAGGGAGTGAGACCCAGTACTTC.

The chain uses TRBV9 and TRBJ1-6, with a tentative D call TRBD1 (6 bases). V was pared by 1 base and J by 0 bases, with 11 bases between. CDR1 is SGDLS, CDR2 YYNGEE, per germline. The CDR3 totals 17 residues. The CDR3 DNA sequence: TGTGCCAGCAGCGTAAAGGGGGACGACTCCTATAATTCACCCCTCCACTTT. It translates to CASSVKGDDSYNSPLHF.

This clone was observed once. The V and J genes are TRBV15 and TRBJ1-2; 10 positions match TRBD1. The CDR3 is 15 residues long. V gave up 1 base and J gave up 6 bases; unmatched junction bases: 5. Looked up from germline, CDR1 is LNHNV and CDR2 is YYDKDF (reference sequence). CDR3 amino acids: CATSRAGGQGNGYTF. The CDR3 DNA follows: TGTGCCACCAGCAGAGCTGGGGGACAGGGGAATGGCTACACCTTC.

In nucleotides, the CDR3 is TGTGCCAGCAGCTTAGTTCTAGCGGGGGGCACAGATACGCAGTATTTT. It yields the protein CASSLVLAGGTDTQYF. The chain is built from TRBV7-9 and TRBJ2-3; TRBD2 aligns across 10 bases. Per the germline V gene, CDR1 is SEHNR and CDR2 is FQNEAQ (reference sequence). V lost 1 base, J lost 1 base, and 2 bases stayed unmatched. The CDR3 runs to 16 residues.

V and J are TRBV2 and TRBJ1-1, with a tentative D call TRBD1 (5 bases). Between the trimmed V and J ends, which lost 5 bases and 5 bases, there was a span of 12 bases. Germline CDR1 and CDR2: SNHLY and FYNNEI. The CDR3 has 13 amino acids. CDR3 DNA: TGTGCCAGCAGTAGTACCCCAGGGACTGAAGCTTTCTTT. Its protein product is CASSSTPGTEAFF.

This sequence joins TRBV9 and TRBJ2-7, with a weak D call TRBD2 (6 bases). Germline CDR1 SGDLS, CDR2 YYNGEE. This CDR3 comprises 13 residues. V was trimmed by 0 bases and J by 6 bases, leaving 10 bases between them. Written as DNA, the CDR3 is TGTGCCAGCAGCGTAGTTACCGGGGGCGAGCAGTACTTC. This codes for CASSVVTGGEQYF.

V gene TRBV2 combines with J gene TRBJ1-4, with a possible D match to TRBD1 (6 bases). This CDR3 region has 15 residues. V lost 0 bases to trimming and J lost 10 bases, with 15 bases between them. Germline V lookup: CDR1 SNHLY, CDR2 FYNNEI. CDR3: CASSEAVGPGVKLFF. The CDR3 DNA reads as TGTGCCAGCAGTGAAGCCGTAGGCCCAGGGGTAAAACTGTTTTTT. Supplemented by reference TRBV2 and TRBJ1-4, the full variable domain reads EPEVTQTPSHQVTQMGQEVILRCVPISNHLYFYWYRQILGQKVEFLVSFYNNEISEKSEIFDDQFSVERPDGSNFTLKIRSTKLEDSAMYFCASSEAVGPGVKLFFGSGTQLSVL.

This clone was picked up a small number of times. The chain couples TRBV6-5 to TRBJ2-3; TRBD2 aligns across 8 bases. The CDR3 runs 15 residues. Germline trimming cut 5 bases from V and 2 bases from J; bases unmatched to any gene: 6. Germline values: CDR1 MNHEY, CDR2 SVGAGI. The CDR3 DNA sequence: TGTGCCAGCAGTAAAAGCGGGGGCCACACAGATACGCAGTATTTT. Translating gives CASSKSGGHTDTQYF.

The V call is TRBV6-5, the J call TRBJ1-2; D not certain. V was pared by 6 bases and J by 4 bases, with 18 bases between. Germline values: CDR1 MNHEY, CDR2 SVGAGI. This CDR3 is built from 15 residues. DNA of the CDR3: TGTGCCAGCAGCTTACTCGCCGGGGAGGCCTATGGCTACACCTTC. Its protein is CASSLLAGEAYGYTF.